Listed here are 20 T cell receptor beta chains from one sample, sequenced in a study of blood T cell repertoires in COVID-19. Assay: immunoSEQ multiplex PCR; the TCRdb copy retains only in-frame clones and omits some. The profile covers 35,000 or so clones, with 89% appearing a single time and 5.5% to 7.5% taken by the ten largest. Sequencing was carried out using peripheral blood. These receptors originate from a human donor in a cohort sampled during active COVID-19.

The V call is TRBV18, the J call TRBJ1-1; no reliable D call. Germline assignment: CDR1 KGHSH and CDR2 LQKENI. V shed 0 bases and J shed 1 base, with 12 bases lying between them. The CDR3 consists of 16 residues. The CDR3 loop is CASSPPSGGWNTEAFF. As DNA, the CDR3 is TGTGCCAGCTCACCACCTAGCGGTGGATGGAACACTGAAGCTTTCTTT.

The rearrangement joins TRBV5-1 to TRBJ2-3; 8 nucleotides line up with TRBD1. Losses at the gene ends were 4 bases for V and 3 bases for J; bases not matched to a gene: 7. The CDR3 consists of 15 residues. Germline values: CDR1 SGHRS, CDR2 YFSETQ. Written as DNA, the CDR3 is TGCGCCAGCAGCAGTACAGGGGGTTTAACAGATACGCAGTATTTT. Translating it yields CASSSTGGLTDTQYF.

The chain combines TRBV5-1 with TRBJ2-7; perhaps TRBD1 as D (5 bases). V gave up 3 bases and J gave up 5 bases, with 9 bases separating them. CDR3 length equals 12 residues. CDR1 and CDR2 from the germline V gene are SGHRS and YFSETQ. The chain's CDR3 is CASSSPTDEQYF. The CDR3 DNA sequence: TGCGCCAGCAGCTCCCCGACAGACGAGCAGTACTTC.

The V call is TRBV30, the J call TRBJ1-3; D not certain. V shed 2 bases and J shed 2 bases, with 7 bases lying between them. This CDR3 contains 13 residues. CDR1 GTSNPN and CDR2 SVGIG come from the germline V gene (reference sequence). The CDR3 sequence is CAWSTAPGNTIYF. CDR3 DNA sequence: TGTGCCTGGAGTACAGCCCCTGGAAACACCATATATTTT.

The chain employs TRBV19 and TRBJ2-7; TRBD1 matches 12 bases. The CDR3 is made up of 14 amino acids. Germline V gene lookup returns CDR1 LNHDA and CDR2 SQIVND (reference sequence). Trimming took 5 bases from V and 7 from J; bases not matched to a gene: 6. Here the CDR3 DNA reads TGTGCCAGTAGTGCGGGACAGGGGGCAAGGGAGCAGTACTTC. This encodes CASSAGQGAREQYF.

The V gene is TRBV5-1, the J gene TRBJ2-2, with D maybe TRBD2 (6 bases). CDR1 and CDR2 from the germline V gene are SGHRS and YFSETQ. Trimming removed 5 bases from V and 5 bases from J, with 13 bases in between. CDR3 length equals 14 residues. The CDR3 coding sequence is TGCGCCAGCAGACAAATGGGGGGAACCGGGGAGCTGTTTTTT. Protein product: CASRQMGGTGELFF.

The rearrangement uses TRBV3-1 (or the pseudogene TRBV3-2) and TRBJ2-2; tentative D call: TRBD2 (7 bases). Germline lookup yields CDR1 LGHDT and CDR2 YNNKEL (reference sequence). This CDR3 has 16 residues. Trimming removed 0 bases at V and 3 bases at J, with 11 bases between. In DNA form, the CDR3 reads TGTGCCAGCAGCCAAGAGGGGGGGCGCCACACCGGGGAGCTGTTTTTT. Its protein is CASSQEGGRHTGELFF.

The V call is TRBV28, the J call TRBJ2-2; 10 bases agree with TRBD2. Germline assignment: CDR1 MDHEN and CDR2 SYDVKM. The CDR3 runs 16 residues. The V gene end was trimmed by 6 bases and the J gene end by 4 bases; junction bases not matched to a gene: 8. CDR3 bases: TGTGCCAGCAGCCCACGACTAGCGGGCCGCACCGGGGAGCTGTTTTTT. Amino acids: CASSPRLAGRTGELFF.

The chain links TRBV20-1 to TRBJ2-3, with 10 bases matching TRBD2. In germline, CDR1 is DFQATT, CDR2 SNEGSKA (reference sequence). Trimming removed 3 bases from V and 7 bases from J; junction bases left unmatched: 16. The CDR3 covers 17 residues. For the CDR3, the DNA is TGCAGTGCTAGTGGGAGCGGGGGGGGCGGCGGATGGAATACGCAGTATTTT. Translation: CSASGSGGGGGWNTQYF.

The chain couples TRBV3-1 (or the pseudogene TRBV3-2) to TRBJ1-2; 9 bases match TRBD1. The CDR3 is made up of 14 amino acids. Trimming at V came to 1 base and at J to 7 bases, leaving 4 bases not matched to a gene. CDR1 is LGHDT and CDR2 is YNNKEL in the germline V gene (reference sequence). In nucleotides, the CDR3 is TGTGCCAGCAGCCAAGTTAGGACAGGGGTTGGCTACACCTTC. Amino acid sequence: CASSQVRTGVGYTF.

This rearrangement joins TRBV10-3 to TRBJ2-1; 11 positions match TRBD2. V was clipped by 6 bases and J by 4 bases; unmatched bases: 2. The V gene's germline CDR1 is ENHRY and CDR2 SYGVKD. The CDR3 covers 14 residues. CDR3 protein: CAIRGTSGYNEQFF. The CDR3 DNA sequence: TGTGCCATCAGAGGGACTAGCGGATACAATGAGCAGTTCTTC.

The CDR3 here is CASSEGRGRVNYGYTF. In DNA, the CDR3 is TGTGCCAGCAGTGAAGGGAGGGGCAGGGTCAACTATGGCTACACCTTC. The rearrangement joins TRBV6-1 to TRBJ1-2, with TRBD1 as a possible D gene (5 bases). The CDR3 length is 16 residues. The germline V gene has CDR1 MNHNS and CDR2 SASEGT. Trimming took 1 base from V and 2 from J, leaving 14 bases between them.

CDR3 region: CASSHGQGAYKTQYF. In DNA form, the CDR3 reads TGTGCCAGCAGCCATGGACAGGGAGCCTACAAGACCCAGTACTTC. This sequence joins TRBV5-8 and TRBJ2-5, with 8 bases identical to TRBD1. CDR3 size: 15 residues. V trimming: 4 bases; J trimming: 6 bases; junction bases outside the gene matches: 11. CDR1 is SGHTS, CDR2 YDEGEE, per germline.

This chain connects TRBV10-3 to TRBJ2-3, with no clear D. With 6 bases removed from V and 6 bases from J, the gap between germline ends came to 10 bases. Germline CDR1 ENHRY, CDR2 SYGVKD. The CDR3 runs 12 residues. The CDR3 spells CAIRQKSDTQYF. The DNA for the CDR3 is TGTGCCATCAGGCAGAAGTCGGATACGCAGTATTTT.

V is TRBV30 and J is TRBJ1-4, with a possible D match to TRBD1 (6 bases). Looked up from germline, CDR1 is GTSNPN and CDR2 is SVGIG (reference sequence). CDR3 size: 14 residues. Trimming cost V 4 bases and J 0 bases, with 9 bases left between them. CDR3 bases: TGTGCCTGGAAGACAGGCTCAACTAATGAAAAACTGTTTTTT. Protein: CAWKTGSTNEKLFF.

The chain has TRBV7-9 and TRBJ2-7, with 8 nucleotides matching TRBD1. Germline CDR1 SEHNR, CDR2 FQNEAQ (reference sequence). V shed 5 bases, J shed 2 bases, and the junction held 5 bases outside the gene matches. The CDR3 runs 14 residues. CDR3: CASSQQGDPYEQYF. In DNA, the CDR3 is TGTGCCAGCAGCCAACAGGGGGATCCCTACGAGCAGTACTTC. Complete variable domain (other parts from reference TRBV7-9 and TRBJ2-7): DTGVSQNPRHKITKRGQNVTFRCDPISEHNRLYWYRQTLGQGPEFLTYFQNEAQLEKSRLLSDRFSAERPKGSFSTLEIQRTEQGDSAMYLCASSQQGDPYEQYFGPGTRLTVT.

The J gene is TRBJ2-3, the V gene TRBV29-1, with D maybe TRBD2 (6 bases). Germline lookup yields CDR1 SQVTM and CDR2 ANQGSEA. The CDR3 consists of 13 residues. Deletions cut 8 bases from V and 2 bases from J, with 14 bases between. CDR3 DNA sequence: TGCAGCCTCCGGGACTTACTCACAGATACGCAGTATTTT. Amino acid sequence: CSLRDLLTDTQYF.

The chain has TRBV27 and TRBJ1-5; D not certain. Germline V gene sequence: CDR1 MNHEY, CDR2 SMNVEV (reference sequence). V lost 0 bases and J 0 bases, leaving 6 bases between the germline ends. CDR3 length: 15 residues. CDR3 amino acids: CASSLSRASNQPQHF. DNA for the CDR3: TGTGCCAGCAGTTTATCGAGGGCTAGCAATCAGCCCCAGCATTTT.

This clone appeared once. V gene TRBV29-1 combines with J gene TRBJ2-7; 7 bases agree with TRBD1. The germline gives CDR1 SQVTM, CDR2 ANQGSEA. The CDR3 consists of 14 residues. The V and J ends lost 3 bases and 1 base, in that order; junction bases with no gene match: 6. The CDR3 loop is CSVEIRQGSYEQYF. The DNA of the CDR3 is TGCAGCGTTGAGATACGACAGGGATCCTACGAGCAGTACTTC.

This chain uses TRBV12-3 or TRBV12-4 with TRBJ2-3, with a weak D call TRBD2 (5 bases). CDR3 length: 12 amino acids. The V gene lost 7 bases and the J gene lost 4 bases, with 9 bases spanning the gap. The CDR3 DNA follows: TGTGCCAGCACCCAACTAGCAGATACGCAGTATTTT. This translates into CASTQLADTQYF.